The rows below give T cell receptor beta chains drawn from one sample of a study of cytomegalovirus exposure and HLA in healthy donors. TCRdb's table, derived via immunoSEQ multiplex PCR, lists solely in-frame clones and lacks some. The table records fewer than 250,000 clones, over 80% of them present only once. The sequencing sample was made of PBMCs. These receptors all stem from a boy between 2 and 10 years old in good health and CMV-seronegative. Both conserved end residues are part of each CDR3. D genes are given only for firm matches. Expanded clones are given a class, and other clones once, few, many or no size at all.

abundance: NA
d_gene: NA
j_gene: TRBJ2-1
v_gene: TRBV6-4
CDR3nt: TGTGCCAGCAGTGTCCGGGCGGGCGACTACAATGAGCAGTTCTTC
CDR3aa: CASSVRAGDYNEQFF

abundance: NA
d_gene: NA
j_gene: TRBJ2-3
v_gene: TRBV30
CDR3nt: TGTGCCTGGAGTGGCAGGGGCGATACGCAGTATTTT
CDR3aa: CAWSGRGDTQYF

abundance: NA
d_gene: NA
j_gene: TRBJ1-1
v_gene: TRBV29-1
CDR3nt: TGCAGCGTTGAAGATTTTCAAAACACTGAAGCTTTCTTT
CDR3aa: CSVEDFQNTEAFF

abundance: once
d_gene: TRBD2
j_gene: TRBJ2-1
v_gene: TRBV19
CDR3nt: TGTGCCAGTATCCCGACTAGCGGGGGAGGGAATGAGCAGTTCTTC
CDR3aa: CASIPTSGGGNEQFF

abundance: NA
d_gene: TRBD1
j_gene: TRBJ2-5
v_gene: TRBV27
CDR3nt: TGTGCCAACAGTTACCTGGACAGGGGGCCCCCCGTTTCCCAAGAGACCCAGTACTTC
CDR3aa: CANSYLDRGPPVSQETQYF

abundance: few
d_gene: NA
j_gene: TRBJ2-1
v_gene: TRBV27
CDR3nt: TGTGCCCGTAGGAGGTACAATGAGCAGTTCTTC
CDR3aa: CARRRYNEQFF

abundance: NA
d_gene: NA
j_gene: TRBJ1-2
v_gene: TRBV7-9
CDR3nt: TGTGCCAGCAGCTTAGGGGGGCAGGGTCGGATCGGTGGCTACACCTTC
CDR3aa: CASSLGGQGRIGGYTF

abundance: NA
d_gene: NA
j_gene: TRBJ1-2
v_gene: TRBV2
CDR3nt: TGTGCCAGCATCAAAACGGAGAACTATGGCTACACCTTC
CDR3aa: CASIKTENYGYTF

abundance: NA
d_gene: NA
j_gene: TRBJ2-7
v_gene: TRBV4-2
CDR3nt: TGTGCCAGCAGCCCAAAGAGCATAGGAGCCTACGAGCAGTACTTC
CDR3aa: CASSPKSIGAYEQYF

abundance: NA
d_gene: TRBD2
j_gene: TRBJ2-1
v_gene: TRBV7-9
CDR3nt: TGTGCCAGCAGCTCCAGAGGGACTAGCGGGGGCGATGAGCAGTTCTTC
CDR3aa: CASSSRGTSGGDEQFF

abundance: few
d_gene: TRBD2
j_gene: TRBJ2-7
v_gene: TRBV9
CDR3nt: TGTGCCAGCAGCCCGAGGACTAGCGGGAGCTACGAGCAGTACTTC
CDR3aa: CASSPRTSGSYEQYF

abundance: NA
d_gene: NA
j_gene: TRBJ1-1
v_gene: TRBV5-1
CDR3nt: TGCGCCAGCAGCAGGGACTTCTTGAACACTGAAGCTTTCTTT
CDR3aa: CASSRDFLNTEAFF

abundance: NA
d_gene: NA
j_gene: TRBJ1-2
v_gene: TRBV6-1
CDR3nt: TGTGCCAGCAGTGAATGGCGGCTCTATGGCTACACCTTC
CDR3aa: CASSEWRLYGYTF

abundance: few
d_gene: TRBD1
j_gene: TRBJ1-1
v_gene: TRBV2
CDR3nt: TGTGCCAGCAAAATTGAGGGGGCGGTGAACACTGAAGCTTTCTTT
CDR3aa: CASKIEGAVNTEAFF

abundance: NA
d_gene: TRBD1
j_gene: TRBJ1-5
v_gene: TRBV6-1
CDR3nt: TGTGCCAGCAGTGGCATCCCAGGGGGAAGCAATCAGCCCCAGCATTTT
CDR3aa: CASSGIPGGSNQPQHF

abundance: NA
d_gene: TRBD1
j_gene: TRBJ1-3
v_gene: TRBV30
CDR3nt: TGTGCCTGGAGTCGAGGGAGACAGGGCTACACCATATATTTT
CDR3aa: CAWSRGRQGYTIYF

abundance: NA
d_gene: TRBD2
j_gene: TRBJ2-1
v_gene: TRBV7-9
CDR3nt: TGTGCCAGCAGCTTAAGAGCGGGAAACTACAATGAGCAGTTCTTC
CDR3aa: CASSLRAGNYNEQFF

abundance: NA
d_gene: NA
j_gene: TRBJ1-2
v_gene: TRBV5-4
CDR3nt: TGTGCCAGCAGAATGGGGGGGGCTGGGTATGGCTACACCTTC
CDR3aa: CASRMGGAGYGYTF

abundance: NA
d_gene: NA
j_gene: TRBJ1-1
v_gene: TRBV9
CDR3nt: TGTGCCAGCAGCGTAGCGGGGGAAATCGCTGAAGCTTTCTTT
CDR3aa: CASSVAGEIAEAFF

abundance: once
d_gene: TRBD1
j_gene: TRBJ2-3
v_gene: TRBV27
CDR3nt: TGTGCCAGCAGTCTGCTCCGGGACAGCAGCACAGATACGCAGTATTTT
CDR3aa: CASSLLRDSSTDTQYF

abundance: once
d_gene: TRBD2
j_gene: TRBJ2-3
v_gene: TRBV30
CDR3nt: TGTGCCTGGAGTGAGGGGCGGGAGGCAGATACGCAGTATTTT
CDR3aa: CAWSEGREADTQYF

abundance: NA
d_gene: TRBD1
j_gene: TRBJ1-2
v_gene: TRBV5-1
CDR3nt: TGCGCCAGCAGCTGGCAAGGGACAGGGAGTTATGGCTACACCTTC
CDR3aa: CASSWQGTGSYGYTF

abundance: NA
d_gene: TRBD1
j_gene: TRBJ2-7
v_gene: TRBV7-8
CDR3nt: TGTGCCAGCAGCTTGTGGGACAGGGGGCTTAACGAGCAGTACTTC
CDR3aa: CASSLWDRGLNEQYF

abundance: NA
d_gene: TRBD1
j_gene: TRBJ1-2
v_gene: TRBV18
CDR3nt: TGTGCCAGCTCCCCCCAGGACAGGAACTATGGCTACACCTTC
CDR3aa: CASSPQDRNYGYTF

abundance: NA
d_gene: NA
j_gene: TRBJ1-1
v_gene: TRBV19
CDR3nt: TGTGCCAGTTTGCGATATAACACTGAAGCTTTCTTT
CDR3aa: CASLRYNTEAFF

abundance: NA
d_gene: NA
j_gene: TRBJ2-1
v_gene: TRBV29-1
CDR3nt: TGCAGCCTTCGGGTGTCTGCGACGTTGGAGCAGTTCTTC
CDR3aa: CSLRVSATLEQFF

abundance: once
d_gene: TRBD2
j_gene: TRBJ2-1
v_gene: TRBV27
CDR3nt: TGTGCCAGCAGCCTAGCGGGAGCCTACAATGAGCAGTTCTTC
CDR3aa: CASSLAGAYNEQFF

abundance: NA
d_gene: NA
j_gene: TRBJ1-5
v_gene: TRBV15
CDR3nt: TGTGCCACCAGCAGAGATGGGAGCTATAGCAATCAGCCCCAGCATTTT
CDR3aa: CATSRDGSYSNQPQHF

abundance: NA
d_gene: TRBD1
j_gene: TRBJ1-1
v_gene: TRBV6-5
CDR3nt: TGTGCCAGCAGCCGCCCGACAGGGGACCATGAAGCTTTCTTT
CDR3aa: CASSRPTGDHEAFF

abundance: NA
d_gene: TRBD2
j_gene: TRBJ2-5
v_gene: TRBV5-4
CDR3nt: TGTGCCAGCAGCATCGGACTAGCGGGAGGGAGAGAGCAGTACTTC
CDR3aa: CASSIGLAGGREQYF

abundance: NA
d_gene: NA
j_gene: TRBJ2-7
v_gene: TRBV7-8
CDR3nt: TGTGCCAGCAGCTCTAGCCACGAGCAGTACTTC
CDR3aa: CASSSSHEQYF

abundance: NA
d_gene: TRBD1
j_gene: TRBJ2-5
v_gene: TRBV15
CDR3nt: TGTGCCACCAGCGGAACCGGGACAGGGGAGGAATCAGAGACCCAGTACTTC
CDR3aa: CATSGTGTGEESETQYF

abundance: NA
d_gene: NA
j_gene: TRBJ2-1
v_gene: TRBV5-5
CDR3nt: TGTGCCAGCAGCCCCACACGTAACAATGAGCAGTTCTTC
CDR3aa: CASSPTRNNEQFF

abundance: NA
d_gene: NA
j_gene: TRBJ2-1
v_gene: TRBV7-8
CDR3nt: TGTGCCAGCAGCTTACCAGGTTGGGGGCCAACGGAGCAGTTCTTC
CDR3aa: CASSLPGWGPTEQFF

abundance: NA
d_gene: NA
j_gene: TRBJ1-5
v_gene: TRBV6-1
CDR3nt: TGTGCCAGCAGCCCTCGACAGAATAGCAATCAGCCCCAGCATTTT
CDR3aa: CASSPRQNSNQPQHF

abundance: NA
d_gene: NA
j_gene: TRBJ1-2
v_gene: TRBV27
CDR3nt: TGTGCCAGCATGGGCAGGCTTGGCTACACCTTC
CDR3aa: CASMGRLGYTF

abundance: once
d_gene: NA
j_gene: TRBJ1-1
v_gene: TRBV6-5
CDR3nt: TGTGCCAGCAGTGAGGACAGTCCTAGAGCTTTCTTT
CDR3aa: CASSEDSPRAFF

abundance: NA
d_gene: NA
j_gene: TRBJ1-4
v_gene: TRBV30
CDR3nt: TGTGCCTGGAGTGGGGGGGGCACTAATGAAAAACTGTTTTTT
CDR3aa: CAWSGGGTNEKLFF

abundance: NA
d_gene: NA
j_gene: TRBJ2-5
v_gene: TRBV10-2
CDR3nt: TGCGCCAGCAGTGAGTCCCCTAGCACATTTGGGGAGACCCAGTACTTC
CDR3aa: CASSESPSTFGETQYF

abundance: NA
d_gene: TRBD1
j_gene: TRBJ2-2
v_gene: TRBV5-4
CDR3nt: TGTGCCAGCAGCCCGGGACAGGGGGCGACCGGGGAGCTGTTTTTT
CDR3aa: CASSPGQGATGELFF

abundance: NA
d_gene: NA
j_gene: TRBJ2-5
v_gene: TRBV7-8
CDR3nt: TGTGCCAGCAGCCCGTTGCTCAGGGCGCTCGGGGAGACCCAGTACTTC
CDR3aa: CASSPLLRALGETQYF

abundance: NA
d_gene: TRBD1
j_gene: TRBJ1-2
v_gene: TRBV19
CDR3nt: TGTGCCAGTAGCACGACAGGGTATAGGGGCTACACCTTC
CDR3aa: CASSTTGYRGYTF

abundance: NA
d_gene: TRBD1
j_gene: TRBJ1-1
v_gene: TRBV6-6
CDR3nt: TGTGCCAGCAGGCGGACGGCCCGGGACAGGGCTGAAGCTTTCTTT
CDR3aa: CASRRTARDRAEAFF

abundance: NA
d_gene: NA
j_gene: TRBJ1-6
v_gene: TRBV6-5
CDR3nt: TGTGCCAGCAGTTTCAGGGGTCTAAATTCACCCCTCCACTTT
CDR3aa: CASSFRGLNSPLHF

abundance: NA
d_gene: TRBD2
j_gene: TRBJ2-1
v_gene: TRBV7-9
CDR3nt: TGTGCCAGCAGCAAATACCATCTAGCGGGGGGGCGCAATGAGCAGTTCTTC
CDR3aa: CASSKYHLAGGRNEQFF

abundance: once
d_gene: NA
j_gene: TRBJ1-3
v_gene: TRBV18
CDR3nt: TGTGCCAGCTCCCTAGGGACACTTGGAAACACCATATATTTT
CDR3aa: CASSLGTLGNTIYF

abundance: NA
d_gene: NA
j_gene: TRBJ1-2
v_gene: TRBV9
CDR3nt: TGTGCCAGCAGCGTAGACTCCGGGACTAGCTATGGCTACACCTTC
CDR3aa: CASSVDSGTSYGYTF

abundance: NA
d_gene: NA
j_gene: TRBJ2-5
v_gene: TRBV6-1
CDR3nt: TGTGCCAGCAGTGAATCCGGGGGTCAAGAGACCCAGTACTTC
CDR3aa: CASSESGGQETQYF

abundance: NA
d_gene: TRBD2
j_gene: TRBJ2-1
v_gene: TRBV2
CDR3nt: TGTGCCAGCAGTGAGGGACTAGGGGAGTTCTTC
CDR3aa: CASSEGLGEFF

abundance: once
d_gene: NA
j_gene: TRBJ1-5
v_gene: TRBV19
CDR3nt: TGTGCCAGTAGATCCAGGGTTGGAAGCAATCAGCCCCAGCATTTT
CDR3aa: CASRSRVGSNQPQHF

abundance: NA
d_gene: NA
j_gene: TRBJ1-5
v_gene: TRBV6-4
CDR3nt: TGTGCCAGCACCATTCATCAGCCCCAGCATTTT
CDR3aa: CASTIHQPQHF

abundance: NA
d_gene: NA
j_gene: TRBJ1-2
v_gene: TRBV14
CDR3nt: TGTGCCAGCAGCCAAGACAGGGGTGGAAACCTACCCGGCGGCTACACCTTC
CDR3aa: CASSQDRGGNLPGGYTF

abundance: few
d_gene: NA
j_gene: TRBJ1-5
v_gene: TRBV5-6
CDR3nt: TGTGCCAGCAGCTCAGGACAGTACAATCAGCCCCAGCATTTT
CDR3aa: CASSSGQYNQPQHF

abundance: once
d_gene: TRBD2
j_gene: TRBJ2-7
v_gene: TRBV7-2
CDR3nt: TGTGCCAGCAGCTTAGTGGGACTAGCGGCCTACGAGCAGTACTTC
CDR3aa: CASSLVGLAAYEQYF

abundance: NA
d_gene: NA
j_gene: TRBJ2-2
v_gene: TRBV6-5
CDR3nt: TGTGCCAGCAGCCCCTTTATCGGCACCGGGGAGCTGTTTTTT
CDR3aa: CASSPFIGTGELFF